This T cell receptor beta chain derives from a study of blood T cell repertoires in COVID-19. This clone was seen once. Original processing notes: Researchers report that nucleated cell counts were estimated from reference gene primer amplification. Method: immunoSEQ multiplex PCR; TCRdb's copy keeps in-frame clones and lacks some. V, J and clone size were drawn from that table, and D and trimming were deduced from the DNA. The sample lists fewer than 200,000 clones; 84% were seen once. CDR3 length equals 16 residues. The ends lost 8 bases at V and 6 bases at J; junction bases unmatched: 15. Per the germline V gene, CDR1 is MNHEY and CDR2 is SMNVEV (reference sequence).

The sequence was collected from a woman aged 25 to 45 who had been exposed to COVID-19. V is TRBV27 and J is TRBJ2-3; 9 bases align to TRBD1. Sequenced material: PBMCs or T cells enriched from blood (not recorded which). CDR3 coding DNA: TGTGCCAGCGGGCCATTGGGGGACAGGGAGGGGGATACGCAGTATTTT. Translating it yields CASGPLGDREGDTQYF.